This TCR beta chain is from a study of blood T cell repertoires in COVID-19. For the study at large: The study drew acute and convalescent COVID-19 samples from the United States, Italy and Spain. In each case, the material was cDNA or gDNA derived from T cells, B-cell-depleted T cells, or PBMCs.

Source study methods: How many nucleated cells were present was estimated from reference gene primer amplification. Method: immunoSEQ multiplex PCR; TCRdb's copy keeps in-frame clones and lacks some. Clone size and V and J calls were adopted from that table, with D and trimming inferred from the DNA. The profile shows tens of thousands of clones, 65% to 90% of them singletons. J gave up 8 bases and V 2 bases, and 6 bases lay outside the gene matches. This CDR3 has 15 amino acids. Germline V gives CDR1 SGHVS, CDR2 FNYEAQ. J is TRBJ2-4 and V is TRBV7-6, with TRBD1 identical over 10 bases. Sequenced input: peripheral blood. The sequence came from a human donor in a cohort sampled during active COVID-19. The CDR3 nucleotides are TGTGCCAGCAGCTTACTAGGGACAGGGGAGGACATTCAGTACTTC. Its protein product is CASSLLGTGEDIQYF.